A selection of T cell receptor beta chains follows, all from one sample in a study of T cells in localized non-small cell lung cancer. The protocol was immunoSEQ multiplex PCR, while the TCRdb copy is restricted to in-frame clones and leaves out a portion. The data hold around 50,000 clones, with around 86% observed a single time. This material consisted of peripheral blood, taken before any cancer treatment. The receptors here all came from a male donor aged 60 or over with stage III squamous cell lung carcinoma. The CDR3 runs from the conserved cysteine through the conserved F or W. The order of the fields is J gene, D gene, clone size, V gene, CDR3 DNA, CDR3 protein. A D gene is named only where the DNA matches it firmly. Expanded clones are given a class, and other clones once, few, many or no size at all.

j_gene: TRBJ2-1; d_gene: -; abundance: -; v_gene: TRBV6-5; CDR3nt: TGTGCCAGCAGTCGCCTGCTCAGCTCCTACAATGAGCAGTTCTTC; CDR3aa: CASSRLLSSYNEQFF
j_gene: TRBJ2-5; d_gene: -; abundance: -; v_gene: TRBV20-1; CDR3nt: TGCAGTGCCCCGCAAGAGACCCAGTACTTC; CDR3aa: CSAPQETQYF
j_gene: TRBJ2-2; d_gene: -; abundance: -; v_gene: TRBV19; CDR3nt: TGTGCCAGTAGCCCTAGCCTGAACACCGGGGAGCTGTTTTTT; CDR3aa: CASSPSLNTGELFF
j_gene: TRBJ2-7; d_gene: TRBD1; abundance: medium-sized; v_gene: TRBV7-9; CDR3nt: TGTGCCAGCAGCTTTCGGACAGGGGGAGGCTACGAGCAGTACTTC; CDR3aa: CASSFRTGGGYEQYF
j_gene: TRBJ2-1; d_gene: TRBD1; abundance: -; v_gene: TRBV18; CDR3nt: TGTGCCAGCTCACCAAGACAGGGTCGTCAATCGAATGAGCAGTTCTTC; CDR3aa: CASSPRQGRQSNEQFF
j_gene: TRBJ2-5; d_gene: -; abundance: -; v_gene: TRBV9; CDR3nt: TGTGCCAGCAGCCCCCCCCACGGGAGACCGGGAGAGACCCAGTACTTC; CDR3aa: CASSPPHGRPGETQYF
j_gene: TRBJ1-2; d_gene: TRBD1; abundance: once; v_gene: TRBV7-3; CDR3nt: TGTGCCAGCAGCTCCGGGGACAGCGACGGCGGCTACACCTTC; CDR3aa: CASSSGDSDGGYTF
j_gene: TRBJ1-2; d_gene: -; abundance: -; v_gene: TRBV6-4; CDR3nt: TGTGCCAGCAGTGACGGGGGGTTAAGTGGCTACACCTTC; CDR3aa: CASSDGGLSGYTF
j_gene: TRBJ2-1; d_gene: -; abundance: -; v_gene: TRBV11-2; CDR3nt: TGTGCCAGCAGCTTACGAGGCAAGAGCTCCTACAATGAGCAGTTCTTC; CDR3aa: CASSLRGKSSYNEQFF
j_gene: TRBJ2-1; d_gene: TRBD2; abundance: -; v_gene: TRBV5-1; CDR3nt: TGCGCCAGCAGCTTGGATAGCGGGAACTACAATGAGCAGTTCTTC; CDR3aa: CASSLDSGNYNEQFF
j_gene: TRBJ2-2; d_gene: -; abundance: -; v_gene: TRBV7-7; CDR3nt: TGTGCCAGCAGCTCCTCGGGTTCGAACACCGGGGAGCTGTTTTTT; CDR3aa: CASSSSGSNTGELFF
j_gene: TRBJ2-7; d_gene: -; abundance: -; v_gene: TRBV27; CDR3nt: TGTGCCAGCAGTGAAACGGAGGACTCCTACGAGCAGTACTTC; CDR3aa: CASSETEDSYEQYF
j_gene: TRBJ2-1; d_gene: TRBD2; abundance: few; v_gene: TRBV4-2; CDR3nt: TGTGCCAGCAAAAAAGGGCTAGCGGGAATGAATGAGCAGTTCTTC; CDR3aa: CASKKGLAGMNEQFF
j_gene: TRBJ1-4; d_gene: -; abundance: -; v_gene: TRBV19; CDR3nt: TGTGCCAGTAATCCCAGGGGCAGGGGATACGAAAAACTGTTTTTT; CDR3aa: CASNPRGRGYEKLFF
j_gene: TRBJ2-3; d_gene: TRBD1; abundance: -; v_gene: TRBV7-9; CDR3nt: TGTGCCAGCAGCTCGCCGCCGACAGGGGCGAAAGATACGCAGTATTTT; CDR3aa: CASSSPPTGAKDTQYF
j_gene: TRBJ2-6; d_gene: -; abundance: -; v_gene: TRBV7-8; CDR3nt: TGTGCCAGCAGCTTAGTCCACTCTGGGGCCAACGTCCTGACTTTC; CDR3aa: CASSLVHSGANVLTF
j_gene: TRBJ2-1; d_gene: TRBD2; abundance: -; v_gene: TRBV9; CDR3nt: TGTGCCAGCGCCGGGTGGTCTCGGGGGGGATACAATGAGCAGTTCTTC; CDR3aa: CASAGWSRGGYNEQFF
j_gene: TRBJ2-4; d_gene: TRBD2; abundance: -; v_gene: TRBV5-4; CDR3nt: TGTGCCAGCAGCTTTGGGGGGGTGGTAGCCAAAAACATTCAGTACTTC; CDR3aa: CASSFGGVVAKNIQYF
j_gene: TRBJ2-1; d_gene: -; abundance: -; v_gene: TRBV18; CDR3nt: TGTGCCAGCTCACCAGCTACGACAGGATACAATGAGCAGTTCTTC; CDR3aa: CASSPATTGYNEQFF
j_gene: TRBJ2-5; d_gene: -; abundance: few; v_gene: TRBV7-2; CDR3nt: TGTGCCAGCAGCGTAGACAGGAAAGAGACCCAGTACTTC; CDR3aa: CASSVDRKETQYF
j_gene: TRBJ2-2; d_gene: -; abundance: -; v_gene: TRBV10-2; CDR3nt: TGCGCCAGCAGTGTTAGCCCAAGGGGGGAGCTGTTTTTT; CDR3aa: CASSVSPRGELFF
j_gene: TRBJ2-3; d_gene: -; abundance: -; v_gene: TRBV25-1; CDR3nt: TGTGCCAGTAAGGCGGGGACAGCCCCAGATACGCAGTATTTT; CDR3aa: CASKAGTAPDTQYF
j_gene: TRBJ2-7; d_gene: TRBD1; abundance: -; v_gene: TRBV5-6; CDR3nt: TGTGCCAGCAGTTTGCATAGGGACAGACCCTTC; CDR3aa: CASSLHRDRPF
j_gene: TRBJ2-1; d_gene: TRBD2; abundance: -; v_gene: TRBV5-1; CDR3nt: TGCGCCAGCAGGGGAAGCGGGGGGGCTAGCGGTGAGCAGTTCTTC; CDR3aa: CASRGSGGASGEQFF
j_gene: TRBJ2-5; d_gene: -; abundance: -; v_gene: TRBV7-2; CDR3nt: TGTGCCAGCAGCTTTAAAGGGGGGGAGACCCAGTACTTC; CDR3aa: CASSFKGGETQYF
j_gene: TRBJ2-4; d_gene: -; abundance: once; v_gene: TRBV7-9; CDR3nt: TGTGCCAGCAGCTTGGCGACGTCGGCCACCGGGGGAAACATTCAGTACTTC; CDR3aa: CASSLATSATGGNIQYF
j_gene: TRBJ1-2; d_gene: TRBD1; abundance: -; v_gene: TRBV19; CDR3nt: TGTGCCAGTACCCCTGACAGGGTGAGTGGCTACACCTTC; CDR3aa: CASTPDRVSGYTF
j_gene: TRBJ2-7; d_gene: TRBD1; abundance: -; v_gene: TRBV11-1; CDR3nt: TGTGCCAGCAGCATCGGACAGGCGTTCTACGAGCAGTACTTC; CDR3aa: CASSIGQAFYEQYF
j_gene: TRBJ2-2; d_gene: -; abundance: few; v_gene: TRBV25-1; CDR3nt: TGTGCCAGCAGTGAGGAGTGGAGGTGGGGGGCCGGGGAGCTGTTTTTT; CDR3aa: CASSEEWRWGAGELFF
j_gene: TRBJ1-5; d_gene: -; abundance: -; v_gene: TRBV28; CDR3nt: TGTGCCAGCAGTTTACCGCCGGGACGGTATCAGCCCCAGCATTTT; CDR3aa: CASSLPPGRYQPQHF
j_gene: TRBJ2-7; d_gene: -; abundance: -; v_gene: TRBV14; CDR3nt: TGTGCCAGCAGCCAAGAACACACCCACCGTGAGCAGTACTTC; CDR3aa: CASSQEHTHREQYF
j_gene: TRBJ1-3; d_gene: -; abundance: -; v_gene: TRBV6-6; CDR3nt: TGTGCCAGCAGTCCCCCTGGCGGAAACACCATATATTTT; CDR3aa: CASSPPGGNTIYF
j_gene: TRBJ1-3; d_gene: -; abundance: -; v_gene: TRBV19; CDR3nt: TGTGCCAGTAGTATGTTCGCAAACACCATATATTTT; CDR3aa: CASSMFANTIYF
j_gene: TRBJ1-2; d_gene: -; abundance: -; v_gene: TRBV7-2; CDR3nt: TGTGCCAGCAGCCTAGGCTTCGGCTTCTATGGCTACACCTTC; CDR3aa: CASSLGFGFYGYTF
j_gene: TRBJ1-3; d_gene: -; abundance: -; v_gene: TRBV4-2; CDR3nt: TGTGCCAGCAGCCGACCCCAGGACGTAGCTGGAAACACCATATATTTT; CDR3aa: CASSRPQDVAGNTIYF
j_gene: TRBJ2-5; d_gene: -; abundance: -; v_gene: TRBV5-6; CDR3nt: TGTGCCAGCAGCTTGGGCCTCGAAGGGTATCAAGAGACCCAGTACTTC; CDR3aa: CASSLGLEGYQETQYF
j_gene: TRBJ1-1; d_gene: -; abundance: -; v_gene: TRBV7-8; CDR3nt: TGTGCCAGCAGCTTTATGGGGGGCGCGGGCACTGAAGCTTTCTTT; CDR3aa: CASSFMGGAGTEAFF